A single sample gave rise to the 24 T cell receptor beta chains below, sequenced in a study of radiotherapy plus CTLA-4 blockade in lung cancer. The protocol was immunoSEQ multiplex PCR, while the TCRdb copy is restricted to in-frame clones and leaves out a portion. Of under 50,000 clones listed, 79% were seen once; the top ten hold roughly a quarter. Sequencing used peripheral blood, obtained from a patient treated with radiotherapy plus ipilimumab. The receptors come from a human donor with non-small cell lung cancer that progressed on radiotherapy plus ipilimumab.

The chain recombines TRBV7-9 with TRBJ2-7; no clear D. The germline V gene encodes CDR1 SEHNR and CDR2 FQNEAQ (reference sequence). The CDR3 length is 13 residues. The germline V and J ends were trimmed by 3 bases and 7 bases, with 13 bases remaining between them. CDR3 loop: CASSFGDLGEQYF. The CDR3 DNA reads TGTGCCAGCAGCTTTGGCGATCTAGGTGAGCAGTACTTC.

CDR3 DNA: TGTGCCAGCAGCCACTCAGACAGGTACTATGGCTACACCTTC. Translating gives CASSHSDRYYGYTF. This rearrangement joins TRBV14 to TRBJ1-2; possible D gene TRBD1, 6 bases. Per the germline V gene, CDR1 is SGHDN and CDR2 is FVKESK. V was shortened by 3 bases and J by 3 bases, with 11 bases between the two germline ends. The CDR3 has 14 residues.

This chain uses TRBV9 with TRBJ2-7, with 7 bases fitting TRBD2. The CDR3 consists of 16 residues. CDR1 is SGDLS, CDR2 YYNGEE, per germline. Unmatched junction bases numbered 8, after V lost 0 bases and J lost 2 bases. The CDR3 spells CASSVEGGSFTYEQYF. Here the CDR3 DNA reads TGTGCCAGCAGCGTAGAGGGCGGGAGTTTTACCTACGAGCAGTACTTC.

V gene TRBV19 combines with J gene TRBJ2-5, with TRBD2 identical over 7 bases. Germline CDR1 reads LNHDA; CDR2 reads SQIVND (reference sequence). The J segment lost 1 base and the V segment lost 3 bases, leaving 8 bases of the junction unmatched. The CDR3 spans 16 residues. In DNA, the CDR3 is TGTGCCAGTAGTATCTCGACTAGCCCAGGCCAAGAGACCCAGTACTTC. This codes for CASSISTSPGQETQYF.

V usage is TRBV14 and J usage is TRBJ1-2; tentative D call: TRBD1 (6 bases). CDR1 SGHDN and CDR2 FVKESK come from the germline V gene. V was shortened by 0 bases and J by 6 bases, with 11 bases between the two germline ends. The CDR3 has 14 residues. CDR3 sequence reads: CASSQDRGWDGYTF. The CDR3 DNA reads TGTGCCAGCAGCCAAGACAGGGGTTGGGATGGCTACACCTTC. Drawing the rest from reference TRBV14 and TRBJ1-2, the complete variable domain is EAGVTQFPSHSVIEKGQTVTLRCDPISGHDNLYWYRRVMGKEIKFLLHFVKESKQDESGMPNNRFLAERTGGTYSTLKVQPAELEDSGVYFCASSQDRGWDGYTFGSGTRLTVV.

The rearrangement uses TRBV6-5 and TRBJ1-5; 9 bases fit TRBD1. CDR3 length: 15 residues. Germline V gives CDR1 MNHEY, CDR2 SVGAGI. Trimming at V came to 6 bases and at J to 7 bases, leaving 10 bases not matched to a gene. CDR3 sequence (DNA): TGTGCCAGCAGGCCTACAGGGGGCGCGAGGCAGCCCCAGCATTTT. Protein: CASRPTGGARQPQHF.

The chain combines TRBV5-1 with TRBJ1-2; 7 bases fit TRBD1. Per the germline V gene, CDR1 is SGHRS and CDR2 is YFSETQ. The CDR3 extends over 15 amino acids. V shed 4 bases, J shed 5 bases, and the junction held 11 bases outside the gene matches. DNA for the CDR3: TGCGCCAGCAGCCGGTCCCGGGACAGCTTGTATGGCTACACCTTC. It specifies CASSRSRDSLYGYTF.

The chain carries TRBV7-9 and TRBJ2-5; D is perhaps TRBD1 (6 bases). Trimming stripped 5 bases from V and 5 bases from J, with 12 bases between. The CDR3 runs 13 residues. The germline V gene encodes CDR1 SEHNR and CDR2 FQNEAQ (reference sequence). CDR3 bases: TGTGCCAGCAGCATCACAGGGATCGAGACCCAGTACTTC. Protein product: CASSITGIETQYF.

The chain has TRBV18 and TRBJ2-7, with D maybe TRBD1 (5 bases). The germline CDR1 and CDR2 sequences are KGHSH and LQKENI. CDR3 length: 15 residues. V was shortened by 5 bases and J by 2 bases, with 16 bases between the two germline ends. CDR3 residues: CASSSPRTQAYEQYF. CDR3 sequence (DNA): TGTGCCAGCTCATCCCCTCGGACACAAGCCTACGAGCAGTACTTC.

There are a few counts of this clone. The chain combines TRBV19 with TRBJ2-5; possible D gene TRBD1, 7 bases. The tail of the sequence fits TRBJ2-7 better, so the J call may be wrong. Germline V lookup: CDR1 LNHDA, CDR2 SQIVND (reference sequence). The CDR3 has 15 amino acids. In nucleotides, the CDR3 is TGTGCCAGTAGTAAGGGGGCAGGGGGGTTCGACGAGCAGTACTTC. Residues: CASSKGAGGFDEQYF.

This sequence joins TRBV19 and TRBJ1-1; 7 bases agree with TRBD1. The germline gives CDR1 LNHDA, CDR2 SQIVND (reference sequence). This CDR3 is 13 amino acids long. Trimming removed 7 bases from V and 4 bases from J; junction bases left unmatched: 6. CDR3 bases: TGTGCCAGTAACCCACAGGGGTTCACTGAAGCTTTCTTT. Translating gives CASNPQGFTEAFF.

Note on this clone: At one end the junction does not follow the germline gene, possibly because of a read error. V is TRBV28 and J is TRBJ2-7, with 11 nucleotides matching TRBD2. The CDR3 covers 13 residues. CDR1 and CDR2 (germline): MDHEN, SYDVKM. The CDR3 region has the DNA TGTGCCAGCCAGACTAGCGGGGTCGTCGGGCCCCACTTC. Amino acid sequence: CASQTSGVVGPHF.

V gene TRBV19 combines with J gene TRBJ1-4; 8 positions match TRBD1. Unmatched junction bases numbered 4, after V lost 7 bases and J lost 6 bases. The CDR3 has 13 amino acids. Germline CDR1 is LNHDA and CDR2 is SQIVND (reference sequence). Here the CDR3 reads CASTDRAYEKLFF. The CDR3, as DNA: TGTGCCAGTACGGACAGGGCTTATGAAAAACTGTTTTTT. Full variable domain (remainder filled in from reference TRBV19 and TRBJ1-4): DGGITQSPKYLFRKEGQNVTLSCEQNLNHDAMYWYRQDPGQGLRLIYYSQIVNDFQKGDIAEGYSVSREKKESFPLTVTSAQKNPTAFYLCASTDRAYEKLFFGSGTQLSVL.

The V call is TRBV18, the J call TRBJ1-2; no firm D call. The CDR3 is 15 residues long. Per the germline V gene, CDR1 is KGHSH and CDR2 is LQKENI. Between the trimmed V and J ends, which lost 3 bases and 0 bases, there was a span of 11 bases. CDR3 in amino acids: CASSPAARSNYGYTF. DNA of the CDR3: TGTGCCAGCTCACCCGCCGCCAGATCTAACTATGGCTACACCTTC.

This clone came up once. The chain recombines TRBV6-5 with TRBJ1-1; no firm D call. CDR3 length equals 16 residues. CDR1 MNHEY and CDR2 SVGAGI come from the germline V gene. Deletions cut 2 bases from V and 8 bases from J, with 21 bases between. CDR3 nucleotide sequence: TGTGCCAGCAGTTACGACGACCTGACTCCTTCGCGGGAAGCTTTCTTT. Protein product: CASSYDDLTPSREAFF.

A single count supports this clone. The CDR3 nucleotides are TGTGCCAGCACCAGAACCGACGAGCAGTACTTC. As protein: CASTRTDEQYF. This chain uses TRBV6-1 with TRBJ2-7; D is ambiguous. V was pared by 7 bases and J by 5 bases, with 9 bases between. Germline-derived CDR1 and CDR2 are MNHNS and SASEGT. The CDR3 totals 11 residues.

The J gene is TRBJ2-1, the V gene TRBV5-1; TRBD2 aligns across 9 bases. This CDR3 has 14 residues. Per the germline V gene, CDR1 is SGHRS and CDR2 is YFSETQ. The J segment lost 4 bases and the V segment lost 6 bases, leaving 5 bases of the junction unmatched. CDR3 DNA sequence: TGCGCCAGCACTTCTAGCGGGGAATACAATGAGCAGTTCTTC. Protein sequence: CASTSSGEYNEQFF.

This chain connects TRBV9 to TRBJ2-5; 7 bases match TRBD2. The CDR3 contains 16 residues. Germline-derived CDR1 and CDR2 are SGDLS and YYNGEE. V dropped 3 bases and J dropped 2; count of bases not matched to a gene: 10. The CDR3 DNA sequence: TGTGCCAGCAGCGCCACGGAGAACGGGGGGCAAGAGACCCAGTACTTC. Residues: CASSATENGGQETQYF.

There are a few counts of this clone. Here the CDR3 reads CASSVSVGNTEAFF. In DNA form, the CDR3 reads TGTGCCAGCAGCGTAAGTGTCGGGAACACTGAAGCTTTCTTT. The V call is TRBV9, the J call TRBJ1-1, with no clear D. The CDR3 consists of 14 residues. Germline CDR1 SGDLS, CDR2 YYNGEE. V lost 1 base and J 1 base, leaving 8 bases between the germline ends. Variable domain in full (rest from reference TRBV9 and TRBJ1-1): DSGVTQTPKHLITATGQRVTLRCSPRSGDLSVYWYQQSLDQGLQFLIQYYNGEERAKGNILERFSAQQFPDLHSELNLSSLELGDSALYFCASSVSVGNTEAFFGQGTRLTVV.

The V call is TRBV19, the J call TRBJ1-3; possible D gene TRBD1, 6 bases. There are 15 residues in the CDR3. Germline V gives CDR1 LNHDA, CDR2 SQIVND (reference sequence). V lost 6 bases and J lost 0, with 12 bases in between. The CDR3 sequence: CASSQDRNSGNTIYF. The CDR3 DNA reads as TGTGCCAGTAGCCAGGACAGAAACTCTGGAAACACCATATATTTT.

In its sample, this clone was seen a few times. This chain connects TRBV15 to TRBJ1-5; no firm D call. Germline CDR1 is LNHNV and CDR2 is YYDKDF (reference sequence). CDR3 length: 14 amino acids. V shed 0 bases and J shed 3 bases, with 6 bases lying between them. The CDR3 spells CATSRDSDNQPQHF. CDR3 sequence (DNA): TGTGCCACCAGCAGAGATTCAGACAATCAGCCCCAGCATTTT.

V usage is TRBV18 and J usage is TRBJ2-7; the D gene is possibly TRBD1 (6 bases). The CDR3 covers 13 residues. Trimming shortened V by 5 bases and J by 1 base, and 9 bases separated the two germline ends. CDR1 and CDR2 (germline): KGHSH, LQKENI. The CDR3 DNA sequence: TGTGCCAGCTCAGCGGACAGTTCCTACGAGCAGTACTTC. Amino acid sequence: CASSADSSYEQYF. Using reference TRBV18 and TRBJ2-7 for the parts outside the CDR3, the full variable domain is NAGVMQNPRHLVRRRGQEARLRCSPMKGHSHVYWYRQLPEEGLKFMVYLQKENIIDESGMPKERFSAEFPKEGPSILRIQQVVRGDSAAYFCASSADSSYEQYFGPGTRLTVT.

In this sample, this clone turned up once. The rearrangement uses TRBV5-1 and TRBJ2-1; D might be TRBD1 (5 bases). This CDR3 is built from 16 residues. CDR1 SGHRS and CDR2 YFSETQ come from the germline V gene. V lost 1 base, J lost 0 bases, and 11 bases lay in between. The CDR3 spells CASSLKGESSYNEQFF. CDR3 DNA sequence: TGCGCCAGCAGCTTGAAAGGGGAAAGCTCCTACAATGAGCAGTTCTTC.

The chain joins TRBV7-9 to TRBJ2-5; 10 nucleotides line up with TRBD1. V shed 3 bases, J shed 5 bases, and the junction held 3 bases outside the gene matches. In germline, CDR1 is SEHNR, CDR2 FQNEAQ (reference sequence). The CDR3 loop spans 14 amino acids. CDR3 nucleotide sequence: TGTGCCAGCAGCTTGGACAGGGGGTATGAGACCCAGTACTTC. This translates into CASSLDRGYETQYF.